The clone carrying this TCR beta chain was found a few times. Antigen specificity is unknown. As to time point: after dendritic cell vaccination, including at tumor progression/relapse. Blood PBMC samples: pre-vaccination, two weeks post third vaccination, and at tumor progression. This record comes from a study of glioma-infiltrating T cells after dendritic cell vaccination. Points from the study as a whole: No direct clonality-survival link was found; a diverse polyclonal response may matter.

The germline V and J ends were trimmed by 8 bases and 2 bases, with 13 bases remaining between them. Looked up from germline, CDR1 is SNHLY and CDR2 is FYNNEI. The CDR3 covers 13 residues. The PCR used 60 V beta and 13 J beta primers. Method: immunoSEQ multiplex PCR; TCRdb's copy keeps in-frame clones and lacks some. The data contain around 78,000 clones, more than 75% of them singletons. This clonotype was sampled from a human donor with glioblastoma. V and J are TRBV2 and TRBJ2-7; possible D gene TRBD2, 6 bases. The material was blood, obtained after dendritic cell vaccination. The CDR3 loop reads CASAGTEAYEQYF. CDR3 sequence (DNA): TGTGCCAGCGCCGGGACTGAGGCCTACGAGCAGTACTTC.